The clone carrying this TCR beta chain was detected many times. Its specificity is unknown. The junction departs from the called germline gene at one end, perhaps through a read error. Germline loops: CDR1 SGHRS, CDR2 YFSETQ. The CDR3 sequence is 15 residues long. The source of the sample is a study of regulatory T cells in long-lasting Graves disease. Regarding the study as a whole: There were preferences for TRBV28, TRBJ1-2 and TRBJ2-5 in persistent disease.

Time point denoted: newly diagnosed GD, antithyroid drugs for less than 3 months. RNA from PBMCs was the source of the TCR library. Library construction for TCR beta used iRepertoire HTBI primers and Arm-PCR of CDR3 regions. In TCRdb, the multiplex PCR reads were re-called with MiXCR into one record per CDR3 protein. The sample gives over 200,000 distinct CDR3 sequences, 18% of which show up once; around 13% is in the top ten. This sample also appeared in a second study, on T cells in Graves' hyperthyroidism and ophthalmopathy. That study adds: First-round RT-PCR targeting the TCR CDR3 was performed with the HTBI primer set. Ophthalmopathy was separated from stable hyperthyroidism by a 13 V-J model.

V is TRBV5-1 and J is TRBJ1-4; D gene ambiguous. This material consisted of peripheral blood mononuclear cells (PBMCs), taken at new diagnosis, from a patient treated with antithyroid drugs. The receptor was isolated from a woman in her thirties with Graves disease. The CDR3, as DNA: TGTGCCAGCAGCCTGGTTGGCAGTTTGGAGGAAAAACTGTTTTTT. This codes for CASSLVGSLEEKLFF.